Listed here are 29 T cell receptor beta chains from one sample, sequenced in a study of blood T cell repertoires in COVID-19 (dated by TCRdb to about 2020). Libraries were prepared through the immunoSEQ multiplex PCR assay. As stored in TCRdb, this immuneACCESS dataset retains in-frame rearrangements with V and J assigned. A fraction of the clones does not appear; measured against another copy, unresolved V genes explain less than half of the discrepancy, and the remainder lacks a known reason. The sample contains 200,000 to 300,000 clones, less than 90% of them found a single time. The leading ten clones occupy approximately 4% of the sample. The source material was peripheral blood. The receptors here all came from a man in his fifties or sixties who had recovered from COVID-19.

Here the CDR3 reads CASSLIGTGVNQPQHF. The CDR3 DNA sequence: TGTGCCAGCAGCTTGATAGGGACAGGGGTAAATCAGCCCCAGCATTTT. The chain joins TRBV5-6 to TRBJ1-5; 10 positions match TRBD1. Germline V lookup: CDR1 SGHDT, CDR2 YYEEEE. The CDR3 has 16 residues. The junction had 5 bases not matched to a gene; V was cut back by 1 base and J by 4 bases.

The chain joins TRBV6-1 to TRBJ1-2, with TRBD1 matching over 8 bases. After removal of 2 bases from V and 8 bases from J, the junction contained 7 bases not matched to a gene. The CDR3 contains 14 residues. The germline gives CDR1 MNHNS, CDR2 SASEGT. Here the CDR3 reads CASSERAGGAGYTF. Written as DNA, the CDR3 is TGTGCCAGCAGTGAACGTGCAGGGGGCGCGGGCTACACCTTC.

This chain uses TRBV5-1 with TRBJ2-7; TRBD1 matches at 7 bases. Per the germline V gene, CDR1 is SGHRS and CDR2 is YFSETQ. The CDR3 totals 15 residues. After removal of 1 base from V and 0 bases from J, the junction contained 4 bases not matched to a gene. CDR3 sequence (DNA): TGCGCCAGCAGCTTGCCTCGGGACAGCTCCTACGAGCAGTACTTC. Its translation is CASSLPRDSSYEQYF.

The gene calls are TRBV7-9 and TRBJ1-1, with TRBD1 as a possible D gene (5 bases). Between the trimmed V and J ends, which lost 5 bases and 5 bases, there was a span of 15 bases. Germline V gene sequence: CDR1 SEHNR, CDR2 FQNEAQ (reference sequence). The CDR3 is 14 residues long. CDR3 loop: CASSPRGEGTEAFF. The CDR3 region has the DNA TGTGCCAGCAGCCCTCGGGGGGAGGGTACTGAAGCTTTCTTT.

The CDR3 sequence: CASSTSFRSYGYTF. Written as DNA, the CDR3 is TGTGCCAGCAGTACTAGCTTCCGTAGCTATGGCTACACCTTC. The rearrangement joins TRBV6-5 to TRBJ1-2; D gene uncertain. V lost 5 bases and J lost 4, with 14 bases in between. Germline V gene data show CDR1 as MNHEY and CDR2 as SVGAGI. CDR3 length equals 14 residues.

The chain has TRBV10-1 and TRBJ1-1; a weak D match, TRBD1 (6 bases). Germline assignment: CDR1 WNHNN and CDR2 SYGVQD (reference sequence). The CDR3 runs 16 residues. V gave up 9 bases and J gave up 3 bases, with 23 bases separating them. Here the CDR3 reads CARGELQGPRDTEAFF. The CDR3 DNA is TGCGCCAGGGGGGAGTTGCAGGGGCCTAGGGACACTGAAGCTTTCTTT.

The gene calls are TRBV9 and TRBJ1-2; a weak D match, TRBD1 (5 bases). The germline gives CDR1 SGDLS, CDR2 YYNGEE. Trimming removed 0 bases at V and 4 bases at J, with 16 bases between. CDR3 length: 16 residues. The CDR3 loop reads CASSVDTDYGTYGYTF. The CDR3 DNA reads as TGTGCCAGCAGCGTAGATACGGACTATGGGACCTATGGCTACACCTTC.

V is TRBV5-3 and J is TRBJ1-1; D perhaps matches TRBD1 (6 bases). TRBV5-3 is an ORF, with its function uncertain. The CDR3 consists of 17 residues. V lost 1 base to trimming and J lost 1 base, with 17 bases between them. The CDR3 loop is CARSLTRDTPGNTEAFF. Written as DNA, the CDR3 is TGTGCCAGAAGCTTGACCCGGGACACCCCTGGGAACACTGAAGCTTTCTTT.

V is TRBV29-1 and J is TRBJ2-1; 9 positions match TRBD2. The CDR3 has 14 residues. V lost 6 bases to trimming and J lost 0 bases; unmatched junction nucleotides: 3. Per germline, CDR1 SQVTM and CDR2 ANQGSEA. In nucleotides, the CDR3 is TGCAGCGTACTAGCGGGCCCCTCCTACAATGAGCAGTTCTTC. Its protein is CSVLAGPSYNEQFF.

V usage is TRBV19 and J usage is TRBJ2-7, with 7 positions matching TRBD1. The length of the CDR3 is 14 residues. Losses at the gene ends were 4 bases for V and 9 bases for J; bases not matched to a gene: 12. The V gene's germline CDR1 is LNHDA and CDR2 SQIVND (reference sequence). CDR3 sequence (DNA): TGTGCCAGTAGTACCGGACAGGTCAACTTGTCGCAGTACTTC. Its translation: CASSTGQVNLSQYF.

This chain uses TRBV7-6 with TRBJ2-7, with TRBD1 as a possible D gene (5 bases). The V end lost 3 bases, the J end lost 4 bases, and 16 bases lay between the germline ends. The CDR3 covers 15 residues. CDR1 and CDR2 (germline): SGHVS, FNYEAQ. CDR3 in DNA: TGTGCCAGCAGCTTTAGGCAGGGAAAATCATACGAGCAGTACTTC. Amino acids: CASSFRQGKSYEQYF. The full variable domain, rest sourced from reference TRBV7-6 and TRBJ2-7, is GAGVSQSPRYKVTKRGQDVALRCDPISGHVSLYWYRQALGQGPEFLTYFNYEAQQDKSGLPNDRFSAERPEGSISTLTIQRTEQRDSAMYRCASSFRQGKSYEQYFGPGTRLTVT.

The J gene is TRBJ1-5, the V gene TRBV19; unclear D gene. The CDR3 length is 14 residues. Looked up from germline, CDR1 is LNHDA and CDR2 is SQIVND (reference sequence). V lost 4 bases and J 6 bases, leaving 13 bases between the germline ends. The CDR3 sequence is CASSRRQVPQPQHF. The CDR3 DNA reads TGTGCCAGTAGTAGACGACAAGTCCCTCAGCCCCAGCATTTT.

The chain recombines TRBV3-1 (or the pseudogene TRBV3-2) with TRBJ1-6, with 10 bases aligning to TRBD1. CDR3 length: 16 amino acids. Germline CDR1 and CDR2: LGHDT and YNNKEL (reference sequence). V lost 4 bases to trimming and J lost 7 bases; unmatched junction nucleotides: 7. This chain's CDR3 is CASSLGTGARNSPLHF. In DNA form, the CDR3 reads TGTGCCAGCAGCCTCGGGACAGGGGCCCGGAATTCACCCCTCCACTTT.

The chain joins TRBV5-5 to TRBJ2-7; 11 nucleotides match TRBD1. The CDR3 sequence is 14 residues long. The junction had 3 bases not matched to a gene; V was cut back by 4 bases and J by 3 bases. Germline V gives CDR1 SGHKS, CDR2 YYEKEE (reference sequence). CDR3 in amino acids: CASSTGTGGYEQYF. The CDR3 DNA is TGTGCCAGCAGCACCGGGACAGGGGGCTACGAGCAGTACTTC.

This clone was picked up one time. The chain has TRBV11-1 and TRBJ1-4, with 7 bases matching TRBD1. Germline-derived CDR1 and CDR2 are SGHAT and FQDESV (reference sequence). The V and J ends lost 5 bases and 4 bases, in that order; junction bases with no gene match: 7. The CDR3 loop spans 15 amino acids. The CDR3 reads CASSDTGTDNEKLFF. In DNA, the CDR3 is TGTGCCAGCAGCGACACCGGGACAGATAATGAAAAACTGTTTTTT.

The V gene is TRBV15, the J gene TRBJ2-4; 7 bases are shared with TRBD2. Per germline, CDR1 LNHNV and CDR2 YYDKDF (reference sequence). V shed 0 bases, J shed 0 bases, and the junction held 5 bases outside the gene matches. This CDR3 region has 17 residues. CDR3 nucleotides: TGTGCCACCAGCAGAGATCAGGTAGCGGGAGCCAAAAACATTCAGTACTTC. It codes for CATSRDQVAGAKNIQYF.

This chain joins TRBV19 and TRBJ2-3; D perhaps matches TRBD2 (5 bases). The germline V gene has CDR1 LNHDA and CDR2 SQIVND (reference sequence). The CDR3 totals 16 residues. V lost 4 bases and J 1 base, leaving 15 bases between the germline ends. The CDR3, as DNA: TGTGCCAGTAGTAAGGTCGCGGGCTCGGGCACAGATACGCAGTATTTT. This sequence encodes CASSKVAGSGTDTQYF.

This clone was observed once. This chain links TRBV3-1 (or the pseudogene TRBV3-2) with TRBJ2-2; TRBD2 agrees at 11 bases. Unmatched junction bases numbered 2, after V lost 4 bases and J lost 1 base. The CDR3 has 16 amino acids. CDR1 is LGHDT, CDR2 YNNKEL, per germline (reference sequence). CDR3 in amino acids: CASSRGLAGNTGELFF. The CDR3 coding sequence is TGTGCCAGCAGCCGTGGACTAGCGGGGAACACCGGGGAGCTGTTTTTT.

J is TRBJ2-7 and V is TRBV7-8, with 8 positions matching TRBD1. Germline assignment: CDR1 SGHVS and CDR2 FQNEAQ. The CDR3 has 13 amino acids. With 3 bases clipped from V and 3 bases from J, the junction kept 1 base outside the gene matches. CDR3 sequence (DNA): TGTGCCAGCAGCTTGACAGGGGACTACGAGCAGTACTTC. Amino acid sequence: CASSLTGDYEQYF.

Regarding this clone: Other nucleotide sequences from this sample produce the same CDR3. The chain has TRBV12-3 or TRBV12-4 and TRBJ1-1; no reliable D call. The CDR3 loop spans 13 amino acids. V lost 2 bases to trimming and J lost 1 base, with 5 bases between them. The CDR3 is CASSLRENTEAFF. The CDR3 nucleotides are TGTGCCAGCAGTTTACGCGAGAACACTGAAGCTTTCTTT.

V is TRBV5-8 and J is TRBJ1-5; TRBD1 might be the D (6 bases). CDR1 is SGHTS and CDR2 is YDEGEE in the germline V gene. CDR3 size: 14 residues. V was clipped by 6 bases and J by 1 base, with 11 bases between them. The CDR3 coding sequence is TGTGCCAGCACCGTAGGGGGAAGCAATCAGCCCCAGCATTTT. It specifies CASTVGGSNQPQHF.

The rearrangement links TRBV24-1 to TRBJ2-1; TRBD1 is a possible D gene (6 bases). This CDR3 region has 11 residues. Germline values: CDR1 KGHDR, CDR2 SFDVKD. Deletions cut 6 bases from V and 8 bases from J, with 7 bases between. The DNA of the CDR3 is TGTGCCACCAGTAAGGGGGATGAGCAGTTCTTC. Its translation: CATSKGDEQFF.

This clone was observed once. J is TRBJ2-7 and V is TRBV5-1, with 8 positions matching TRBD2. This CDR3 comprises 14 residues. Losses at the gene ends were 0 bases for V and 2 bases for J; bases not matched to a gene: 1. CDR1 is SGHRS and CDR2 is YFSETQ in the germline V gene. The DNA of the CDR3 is TGCGCCAGCAGCTTGGACGGGGGGGCCTACGAGCAGTACTTC. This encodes CASSLDGGAYEQYF.

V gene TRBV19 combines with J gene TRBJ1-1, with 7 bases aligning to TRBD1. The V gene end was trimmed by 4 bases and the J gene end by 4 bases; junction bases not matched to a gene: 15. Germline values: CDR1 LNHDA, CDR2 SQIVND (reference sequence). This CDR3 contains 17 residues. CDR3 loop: CASSTSGLGGAGTEAFF. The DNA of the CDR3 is TGTGCCAGTAGTACATCCGGATTAGGGGGCGCCGGCACTGAAGCTTTCTTT.

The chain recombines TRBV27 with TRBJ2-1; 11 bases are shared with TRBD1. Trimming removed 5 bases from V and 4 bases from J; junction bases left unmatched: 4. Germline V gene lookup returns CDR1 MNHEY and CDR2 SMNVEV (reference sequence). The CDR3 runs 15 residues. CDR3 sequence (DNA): TGTGCCAGCAGTGGCGGGACAGGGGGGTACAATGAGCAGTTCTTC. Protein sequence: CASSGGTGGYNEQFF.

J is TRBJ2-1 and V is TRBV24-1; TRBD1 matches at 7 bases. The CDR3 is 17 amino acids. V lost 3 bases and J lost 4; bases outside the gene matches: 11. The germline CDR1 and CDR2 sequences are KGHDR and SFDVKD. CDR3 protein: CATSDPQTGWRYNEQFF. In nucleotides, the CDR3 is TGTGCCACCAGTGATCCACAGACAGGGTGGCGGTACAATGAGCAGTTCTTC.

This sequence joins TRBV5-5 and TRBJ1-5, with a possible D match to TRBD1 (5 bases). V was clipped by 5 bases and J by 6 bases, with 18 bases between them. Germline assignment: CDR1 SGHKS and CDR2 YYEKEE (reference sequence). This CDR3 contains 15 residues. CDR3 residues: CASSQGGVQGQPQHF. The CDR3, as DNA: TGTGCCAGCAGTCAAGGTGGGGTTCAGGGTCAGCCCCAGCATTTT.

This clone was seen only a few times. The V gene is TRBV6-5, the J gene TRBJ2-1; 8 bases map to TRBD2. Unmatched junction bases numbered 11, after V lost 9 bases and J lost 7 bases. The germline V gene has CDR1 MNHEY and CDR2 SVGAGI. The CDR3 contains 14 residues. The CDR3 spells CASGRRGAENEQFF. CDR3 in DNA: TGTGCCAGTGGGAGGCGGGGGGCCGAGAATGAGCAGTTCTTC.

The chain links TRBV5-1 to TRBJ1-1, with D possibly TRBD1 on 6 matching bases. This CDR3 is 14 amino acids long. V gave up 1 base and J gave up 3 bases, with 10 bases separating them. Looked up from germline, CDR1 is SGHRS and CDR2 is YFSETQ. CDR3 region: CASSLSGADTEAFF. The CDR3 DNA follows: TGCGCCAGCAGCTTGTCAGGGGCGGACACTGAAGCTTTCTTT.